This T cell receptor beta chain was captured by sequencing in a study of control samples from healthy donors and cancer patients (TCRdb year 2020). V sheds 3 bases and J sheds 0 bases, leaving 12 bases between their ends. The germline V gene encodes CDR1 KGHSH and CDR2 LQKENI. The CDR3 runs 16 amino acids, cysteine and phenylalanine included. The retained sequence is limited to the CDR3, 48 bases, with the frame set at the first base. Concerning this clone itself: Its antigen remains undetermined. Base qualities are not recorded, but no much larger clone differs from it by a single base.

Libraries came from the immunoSEQ multiplex PCR assay. Held by TCRdb, this immuneACCESS table contains in-frame sequences only and omits some clones. Under half of the omission traces to an unresolved V gene where checked; the cause of the rest is unknown. The sample yields roughly 200,000 clones; around 94% were counted once. The top ten clones comprise more than 1.3% of the sample. The TCR comes from a man aged 50-59 years in good health. Sequenced input: blood. The chain is made from TRBV18 and TRBJ1-3; confidence is insufficient to name the D gene. CDR3 protein: CASSPWAVDSGNTIYF. The bases read TGTGCCAGCTCACCCTGGGCAGTCGACTCTGGAAACACCATATATTTT.